The 24 T cell receptor beta chains below come from one sample, sequenced in a study of blood T cell repertoires in COVID-19. Clones were sequenced by immunoSEQ multiplex PCR, and TCRdb holds only the in-frame ones, with some missing. The sample lists approximately 200,000 clones; approximately 90% were seen once. The material sequenced was PBMCs or T cells enriched from blood (not recorded which). The receptors were sampled from a man between 25 and 39 years old who had recovered from COVID-19.

This chain uses TRBV7-8 with TRBJ1-2; 9 bases are shared with TRBD1. Germline V gives CDR1 SGHVS, CDR2 FQNEAQ. The CDR3 totals 15 residues. V lost 1 base to trimming and J lost 6 bases; unmatched junction nucleotides: 6. CDR3 in amino acids: CASSLVQGAGNGYTF. CDR3 in DNA: TGTGCCAGCAGCTTAGTACAGGGGGCGGGTAATGGCTACACCTTC.

The rearrangement uses TRBV7-2 and TRBJ1-1; 7 nucleotides align to TRBD1. Per the germline V gene, CDR1 is SGHTA and CDR2 is FQGNSA. The CDR3 totals 14 residues. V was pared by 7 bases and J by 2 bases, with 7 bases of the junction left unmatched. CDR3 residues: CASTDRTGNTEAFF. CDR3 nucleotides: TGTGCCAGCACCGATCGGACAGGCAACACTGAAGCTTTCTTT.

The chain employs TRBV7-9 and TRBJ2-1, with 8 bases fitting TRBD2. This CDR3 region has 16 residues. The ends lost 3 bases at V and 3 bases at J; junction bases unmatched: 7. In germline, CDR1 is SEHNR, CDR2 FQNEAQ (reference sequence). The CDR3 nucleotides read TGTGCCAGCAGCTTGCAGGCAGGGACTAGCTACAATGAGCAGTTCTTC. Encoded protein: CASSLQAGTSYNEQFF. Looking up the rest from reference TRBV7-9 and TRBJ2-1 gives the full variable domain: DTGVSQNPRHKITKRGQNVTFRCDPISEHNRLYWYRQTLGQGPEFLTYFQNEAQLEKSRLLSDRFSAERPKGSFSTLEIQRTEQGDSAMYLCASSLQAGTSYNEQFFGPGTRLTVL.

CDR3 bases: TGCGCCAGCAGCTCGGTCCTTCGGGAGACCCAGTACTTC. It encodes CASSSVLRETQYF. The chain carries TRBV5-1 and TRBJ2-5; D remains ambiguous. The CDR3 is 13 residues long. Germline V gives CDR1 SGHRS, CDR2 YFSETQ. Trimming shortened V by 3 bases and J by 5 bases, and 11 bases separated the two germline ends.

The chain employs TRBV29-1 and TRBJ2-7; 10 bases agree with TRBD1. The CDR3 has 16 amino acids. Germline CDR1 is SQVTM and CDR2 is ANQGSEA. The V gene end was trimmed by 4 bases and the J gene end by 7 bases; junction bases not matched to a gene: 16. The CDR3 is CSVAGWTGGTMGEQYF. The CDR3 nucleotides are TGCAGCGTTGCTGGATGGACAGGGGGAACTATGGGGGAGCAGTACTTC.

The gene calls are TRBV11-3 and TRBJ1-5; the match to TRBD1 covers 7 bases. The CDR3 sequence is 18 residues long. The V and J ends lost 0 bases and 0 bases, in that order; junction bases with no gene match: 8. Germline values: CDR1 SGHNT, CDR2 YENEEA. CDR3 residues: CASSLDHWGQNSNQPQHF. DNA for the CDR3: TGTGCCAGCAGCTTAGATCACTGGGGACAGAATAGCAATCAGCCCCAGCATTTT.

The chain employs TRBV24-1 and TRBJ2-1; 14 bases map to TRBD2. V was clipped by 3 bases and J by 6 bases; unmatched bases: 9. Germline V gene lookup returns CDR1 KGHDR and CDR2 SFDVKD. The CDR3 spans 18 residues. The CDR3 DNA sequence: TGTGCCACCAGTGATCAGCGACTAGCGGGGGGGCCAGTCAATGAGCAGTTCTTC. It translates to CATSDQRLAGGPVNEQFF.

This rearrangement joins TRBV6-5 to TRBJ1-5; D is possibly TRBD1 (5 bases). CDR1 and CDR2 (germline): MNHEY, SVGAGI. V was cut by 8 bases and J by 4 bases, with 12 bases left in between. CDR3 length: 13 amino acids. Here the CDR3 DNA reads TGTGCCAGCTCCCGGGGGGGGAATCAGCCCCAGCATTTT. This translates into CASSRGGNQPQHF.

In DNA form, the CDR3 reads TGCGCCAGCAGCCAAGATGTGAGCCCCCGATTGTCCTCTGGGGCCAACGTCCTGACTTTC. This translates into CASSQDVSPRLSSGANVLTF. This sequence joins TRBV4-3 and TRBJ2-6; unclear D gene. Trimming took 0 bases from V and 0 from J, leaving 18 bases between them. This CDR3 spans 20 amino acids. Germline V CDR1 and CDR2: LGHNA, YSLEER.

This clone was counted once. The chain combines TRBV30 with TRBJ2-5; D uncertain. Trimming cost V 0 bases and J 5 bases, with 4 bases left between them. From germline, CDR1 is GTSNPN and CDR2 SVGIG (reference sequence). This CDR3 region has 11 residues. The CDR3 reads CAWSVIETQYF. CDR3 DNA sequence: TGTGCCTGGAGTGTCATTGAGACCCAGTACTTC.

The chain has TRBV27 and TRBJ1-4, with 8 bases identical to TRBD1. The J segment lost 4 bases and the V segment lost 4 bases, leaving 8 bases of the junction unmatched. This CDR3 is 16 amino acids long. Germline V CDR1 and CDR2: MNHEY, SMNVEV (reference sequence). The CDR3, as DNA: TGTGCCAGCAGTTCTCCAGGGGGCGCGGGTAATGAAAAACTGTTTTTT. This translates into CASSSPGGAGNEKLFF. The full variable domain, completed using reference TRBV27 and TRBJ1-4, is EAQVTQNPRYLITVTGKKLTVTCSQNMNHEYMSWYRQDPGLGLRQIYYSMNVEVTDKGDVPEGYKVSRKEKRNFPLILESPSPNQTSLYFCASSSPGGAGNEKLFFGSGTQLSVL.

The chain recombines TRBV16 with TRBJ2-2; no clear D. This CDR3 region has 14 residues. Germline loops: CDR1 KGHSY, CDR2 FQNENV. Trimming took 0 bases from V and 6 from J, leaving 8 bases between them. The CDR3 spells CASSQSSRPGELFF. The CDR3 bases are TGTGCCAGCAGCCAATCGAGCAGGCCCGGGGAGCTGTTTTTT.

The J gene is TRBJ2-7, the V gene TRBV15, with D possibly being TRBD1 (5 bases). The CDR3 runs to 15 residues. CDR1 is LNHNV and CDR2 is YYDKDF in the germline V gene (reference sequence). Trimming took 1 base from V and 5 from J, leaving 15 bases between them. The CDR3 spells CATSRVGAEQHEQYF. The CDR3 bases are TGTGCCACCAGCAGAGTAGGGGCGGAGCAACACGAGCAGTACTTC.

This chain connects TRBV24-1 to TRBJ2-3; D might be TRBD1 (6 bases). In germline, CDR1 is KGHDR, CDR2 SFDVKD. V was trimmed by 9 bases and J by 6 bases, leaving 18 bases between them. This CDR3 is 14 amino acids long. Written as DNA, the CDR3 is TGTGCCACCCGGGACACACATAACTACGATACGCAGTATTTT. The encoded protein is CATRDTHNYDTQYF.

This clone appeared once. J is TRBJ1-1 and V is TRBV20-1; D gene ambiguous. This CDR3 has 13 residues. The germline V and J ends were trimmed by 3 bases and 1 base, with 9 bases remaining between them. The V gene's germline CDR1 is DFQATT and CDR2 SNEGSKA (reference sequence). In DNA, the CDR3 is TGCAGTGCTAGTCTAACTGGGAACACTGAAGCTTTCTTT. Translating gives CSASLTGNTEAFF.

The chain links TRBV18 to TRBJ2-7, with TRBD1 identical over 12 bases. The CDR3 consists of 15 residues. The germline gives CDR1 KGHSH, CDR2 LQKENI. The V segment lost 2 bases and the J segment 6 bases; nucleotides outside the gene matches: 5. The CDR3 is CASSPSGTGGAEQYF. The CDR3 bases are TGTGCCAGCTCACCATCCGGGACAGGGGGCGCCGAGCAGTACTTC.

The gene calls are TRBV5-1 and TRBJ2-3, with D possibly matching TRBD1 (5 bases). Trimming removed 4 bases at V and 1 base at J, with 10 bases between. The CDR3 has 14 amino acids. The germline gives CDR1 SGHRS, CDR2 YFSETQ. CDR3: CASSPVGGTDTQYF. CDR3 nucleotide sequence: TGCGCCAGCAGCCCGGTAGGGGGCACAGATACGCAGTATTTT.

The chain employs TRBV4-1 and TRBJ2-1, with TRBD2 matching over 9 bases. The CDR3 has 15 residues. Germline V lookup: CDR1 MGHRA, CDR2 YSYEKL. With 0 bases clipped from V and 14 bases from J, the junction kept 11 bases outside the gene matches. This CDR3 reads CASSQEVGASGIKFF. The CDR3 bases are TGCGCCAGCAGCCAAGAGGTCGGGGCTAGCGGGATTAAGTTCTTC.

The chain recombines TRBV5-4 with TRBJ2-7; D is uncertain. V dropped 0 bases and J dropped 7 bases, with 8 bases sitting between them. There are 12 residues in the CDR3. Germline V CDR1 and CDR2: SGHNT, YYREEE (reference sequence). CDR3 sequence reads: CASSLGAGEQYF. CDR3 bases: TGTGCCAGCAGCTTGGGAGCTGGTGAGCAGTACTTC.

The chain has TRBV28 and TRBJ2-1; 8 nucleotides agree with TRBD2. The germline CDR1 and CDR2 sequences are MDHEN and SYDVKM. With V trimmed by 6 bases and J by 4 bases, 8 bases remained unmatched. The CDR3 is 15 amino acids. The CDR3 DNA reads as TGTGCCAGCAGCCCCGGGACTAGAAGATACAATGAGCAGTTCTTC. This gives the protein CASSPGTRRYNEQFF. Full variable domain (remainder filled in from reference TRBV28 and TRBJ2-1): DVKVTQSSRYLVKRTGEKVFLECVQDMDHENMFWYRQDPGLGLRLIYFSYDVKMKEKGDIPEGYSVSREKKERFSLILESASTNQTSMYLCASSPGTRRYNEQFFGPGTRLTVL.

V usage is TRBV5-1 and J usage is TRBJ1-1, with D possibly being TRBD1 (5 bases). CDR1 is SGHRS and CDR2 is YFSETQ in the germline V gene. Trimming stripped 0 bases from V and 5 bases from J, with 11 bases between. This CDR3 is 14 amino acids long. In DNA, the CDR3 is TGCGCCAGCAGCTTGGCAGGGCCCAATACTGAAGCTTTCTTT. Protein: CASSLAGPNTEAFF.

This clone was seen only a few times. The rearrangement links TRBV4-1 to TRBJ2-1, with 10 bases that match TRBD2. This CDR3 spans 17 amino acids. Germline lookup yields CDR1 MGHRA and CDR2 YSYEKL. J was trimmed by 6 bases and V by 1 base; bases with no gene match: 9. The CDR3 here is CASSQVVYLAGANEQFF. In DNA, the CDR3 is TGCGCCAGCAGCCAAGTGGTGTACCTAGCGGGGGCCAATGAGCAGTTCTTC.

This chain connects TRBV7-9 to TRBJ1-2; no clear D gene. Germline assignment: CDR1 SEHNR and CDR2 FQNEAQ (reference sequence). V was pared by 0 bases and J by 4 bases, with 9 bases between. This CDR3 spans 14 amino acids. The CDR3 DNA is TGTGCCAGCAGCTTAGCTGGTGGAGGCTATGGCTACACCTTC. This gives the protein CASSLAGGGYGYTF.

This clone showed up just once. This chain joins TRBV11-2 and TRBJ2-3; 7 bases map to TRBD2. The CDR3 spans 15 residues. Germline V lookup: CDR1 SGHAT, CDR2 FQNNGV. V lost 1 base, J lost 1 base, and 2 bases stayed unmatched. CDR3 amino acids: CASSLVTSGTDTQYF. The CDR3, as DNA: TGTGCCAGCAGCTTAGTCACTAGCGGCACAGATACGCAGTATTTT.